The entry below describes one TCR beta chain. The CDR3 length is 14 residues. Trimming removed 5 bases from V and 4 bases from J, with 14 bases in between. Germline CDR1 MNHEY, CDR2 SVGAGI. The entry originates in a study of blood T cell repertoires in COVID-19. Study in general: The United States, Italy and Spain supplied acute and convalescent COVID-19 samples. Sources were T cells, B-cell-depleted T cells, or PBMCs; the material itself was cDNA or gDNA.

Original processing notes: Amplification of reference gene primers was used by the study to estimate nucleated cell counts. Generated by immunoSEQ multiplex PCR, the TCRdb table keeps only in-frame clones and is missing some. V, J and clone size derive from that table, while D and trimming were established from the DNA sequence. The top ten hold 2% to 2.5% of the sample, which has approximately 240,000 clones, 70% to 90% seen once. The genes are TRBV6-5 and TRBJ1-2; D is possibly TRBD1 (6 bases). This clonotype originated in a woman aged 40 to 50 who had recovered from COVID-19. The sequencing input was peripheral blood. The chain's CDR3 is CASSLSRGAYGYTF. In DNA, the CDR3 is TGTGCCAGCAGTCTCTCGCGGGGGGCCTATGGCTACACCTTC.